The 25 T cell receptor beta chains given below trace back to one sample, sequenced in a study of T-cell reconstitution after alpha-beta-depleted transplantation in children. The library targeted TCRbeta and was prepared with unique molecular identifiers. MiXCR was run by TCRdb on the PCR reads, yielding one entry per CDR3 protein. Here the sample spans about 420,000 distinct CDR3 sequences, approximately 11% being singletons. The input for sequencing was PBMCs from the stem cell graft donor, taken from the stem cell graft. These receptors were taken from a human donor who donated a stem cell graft to a child with acute myeloid leukemia.

This clonotype was seen a handful of times. This chain links TRBV11-2 with TRBJ2-1, with TRBD1 as a possible D gene (6 bases). V was pared by 9 bases and J by 0 bases, with 12 bases between. The germline V gene encodes CDR1 SGHAT and CDR2 FQNNGV. The CDR3 spans 14 residues. The CDR3: CASGQPSSYNEQFF. Here the CDR3 DNA reads TGTGCCAGTGGACAGCCCAGCTCCTACAATGAGCAGTTCTTC.

This clonotype has only a few counts. The rearrangement links TRBV6-2 or TRBV6-3 to TRBJ2-3, with D uncertain. Trimming left V 6 bases short and J 3 bases short, with 13 bases between. CDR3 length: 14 residues. CDR1 is MNHEY and CDR2 is SVGEGT in the germline V gene. For the CDR3, the DNA is TGTGCCAGCAGCCCGACGCAAACGACAGATACGCAGTATTTT. Amino acids: CASSPTQTTDTQYF.

This clonotype was counted between two and nine times. The chain recombines TRBV12-3 or TRBV12-4 with TRBJ1-1; a possible D gene is TRBD1 (5 bases). The CDR3 length is 15 residues. V was trimmed by 6 bases and J by 1 base, leaving 15 bases between them. As DNA, the CDR3 is TGTGCCAGCAGCCCCATGGGACGGGAGAACACTGAAGCTTTCTTT. Protein sequence: CASSPMGRENTEAFF.

In its sample, this clonotype was seen a few times. The chain employs TRBV7-2 and TRBJ2-3; D gene uncertain. CDR3 length: 12 residues. The germline gives CDR1 SGHTA, CDR2 FQGNSA. The V end was cut by 1 base, the J end by 7 bases, with 6 bases between. The CDR3, as DNA: TGTGCCAGCAGCTTAGGCCCCAATACGCAGTATTTT. Translation: CASSLGPNTQYF.

This clonotype came up a few times. CDR3 protein: CASSASGLAGGYSYNEQFF. The DNA of the CDR3 is TGTGCCAGCAGCGCCTCGGGACTAGCGGGGGGCTACTCCTACAATGAGCAGTTCTTC. The chain uses TRBV11-2 and TRBJ2-1, with 15 bases fitting TRBD2. This CDR3 is 19 amino acids long. The V and J ends lost 5 bases and 0 bases, in that order; junction bases with no gene match: 8. Looked up from germline, CDR1 is SGHAT and CDR2 is FQNNGV.

This clonotype was seen at least ten times. The rearrangement links TRBV6-5 to TRBJ2-5; TRBD2 matches at 10 bases. V dropped 5 bases and J dropped 3; count of bases not matched to a gene: 3. Germline lookup yields CDR1 MNHEY and CDR2 SVGAGI. The length of the CDR3 is 14 residues. DNA of the CDR3: TGTGCCAGCAGTCCTAGCGGGGGAAAAGAGACCCAGTACTTC. The encoded protein is CASSPSGGKETQYF.

In its sample, this clonotype was seen a few times. V is TRBV20-1 and J is TRBJ2-4; D gene unclear. CDR1 is DFQATT, CDR2 SNEGSKA, per germline (reference sequence). Trimming removed 0 bases from V and 1 base from J, with 13 bases in between. The CDR3 spans 16 residues. CDR3 residues: CSARDPGVWAKNIQYF. CDR3 DNA sequence: TGCAGTGCTAGAGATCCTGGTGTATGGGCCAAAAACATTCAGTACTTC.

In this sample, this clonotype turned up a few times. The chain combines TRBV7-3 with TRBJ2-3, with 9 bases that match TRBD1. J gave up 2 bases and V 5 bases, and 5 bases lay outside the gene matches. In germline, CDR1 is SGHTA, CDR2 FQGTGA. The CDR3 extends over 15 amino acids. Here the CDR3 DNA reads TGTGCCAGCAGCGGTACAGGGGGCTTCACAGATACGCAGTATTTT. It yields the protein CASSGTGGFTDTQYF.

This clonotype was counted ten times or more. The V gene is TRBV20-1, the J gene TRBJ1-5; D is unresolved. In germline, CDR1 is DFQATT, CDR2 SNEGSKA (reference sequence). Trimming shortened V by 0 bases and J by 5 bases, and 8 bases separated the two germline ends. This CDR3 is built from 13 residues. The CDR3 sequence is CSAREDGHQPQHF. The DNA of the CDR3 is TGCAGTGCTAGAGAGGATGGCCATCAGCCCCAGCATTTT.

This chain joins TRBV30 and TRBJ2-3; D might be TRBD1 (6 bases). Germline values: CDR1 GTSNPN, CDR2 SVGIG (reference sequence). The CDR3 loop spans 13 amino acids. Trimming removed 1 base from V and 3 bases from J, with 8 bases in between. The chain's CDR3 is CAWSAQGTDTQYF. For the CDR3, the DNA is TGTGCCTGGAGTGCACAGGGAACAGATACGCAGTATTTT.

This clonotype was detected only a few times. This chain links TRBV12-3 or TRBV12-4 with TRBJ1-2; D might be TRBD1 (5 bases). The CDR3 length is 13 residues. Trimming left V 6 bases short and J 7 bases short, with 15 bases between. For the CDR3, the DNA is TGTGCCAGCAGCCCGGCGGGGGGAGGTGGCTACACCTTC. Amino acids: CASSPAGGGGYTF.

This clonotype occurred a few times. The chain employs TRBV5-1 and TRBJ2-7; D unclear. The CDR3 is 14 residues long. Trimming cost V 0 bases and J 2 bases, with 9 bases left between them. Germline-derived CDR1 and CDR2 are SGHRS and YFSETQ. CDR3 nucleotides: TGCGCCAGCAGCTTGGCCGAACTTACCTACGAGCAGTACGTC. It encodes CASSLAELTYEQYV.

Remarks on this clonotype: At one of its ends the junction is not consistent with the germline gene, which may arise from a read error. This sequence joins TRBV5-1 and TRBJ1-1, with unresolved D. Germline-derived CDR1 and CDR2 are SGHRS and YFSETQ. This CDR3 spans 8 amino acids. The CDR3 region has the DNA TGCGCCAGTGTGGAAGATTTCTTT. Translating it yields CASVEDFF.

The chain combines TRBV3-1 with TRBJ1-3, with D hard to call. V was trimmed by 4 bases and J by 0 bases, leaving 13 bases between them. There are 16 residues in the CDR3. Germline-derived CDR1 and CDR2 are LGHDT and YNNKEL (reference sequence). Here the CDR3 reads CASSPRAGHSGNTIYF. CDR3 sequence (DNA): TGTGCCAGCAGCCCGCGGGCAGGCCACTCTGGAAACACCATATATTTT.

This clonotype showed up just a few times. The rearrangement links TRBV6-5 to TRBJ2-4, with unresolved D. The V end was cut by 0 bases, the J end by 0 bases, with 15 bases between. CDR1 and CDR2 (germline): MNHEY, SVGAGI. The CDR3 is made up of 18 amino acids. CDR3 in amino acids: CASSYSIYGFLAKNIQYF. CDR3 sequence (DNA): TGTGCCAGCAGTTACTCAATCTACGGATTTTTAGCCAAAAACATTCAGTACTTC.

This rearrangement joins TRBV3-1 to TRBJ2-5; the D gene is possibly TRBD2 (5 bases). V lost 11 bases to trimming and J lost 5 bases, with 24 bases between them. CDR1 and CDR2 (germline): LGHDT, YNNKEL (reference sequence). The CDR3 has 15 residues. In nucleotides, the CDR3 is TGTGCCTGCGGCCAAGAAGAGTTTTTAGCGGAGACCCAGTACTTC. Translation: CACGQEEFLAETQYF.

About this clonotype: A much larger clone lies a single base off, so this may be a read error. J is TRBJ1-1 and V is TRBV7-2; a weak D match, TRBD1 (6 bases). Looked up from germline, CDR1 is SGHTA and CDR2 is FQGNSA. The CDR3 sequence is 14 residues long. V lost 6 bases, J lost 7 bases, and 18 bases lay in between. This CDR3 is CASSATTGHGEAFF. CDR3 in DNA: TGTGCCAGCAGTGCTACAACAGGGCACGGTGAAGCTTTCTTT. Full variable domain (missing parts from reference TRBV7-2 and TRBJ1-1): GAGVSQSPSNKVTEKGKDVELRCDPISGHTALYWYRQSLGQGLEFLIYFQGNSAPDKSGLPSDRFSAERTGGSVSTLTIQRTQQEDSAVYLCASSATTGHGEAFFGQGTRLTVV.

The chain is built from TRBV20-1 and TRBJ1-4; perhaps TRBD1 as D (5 bases). Trimming pared 0 bases from V and 7 bases from J, leaving 9 bases between. The V gene's germline CDR1 is DFQATT and CDR2 SNEGSKA (reference sequence). This CDR3 comprises 13 residues. The CDR3 sequence is CSAREGPSEKLFF. CDR3 in DNA: TGCAGTGCTAGAGAGGGGCCATCTGAAAAACTGTTTTTT.

The chain uses TRBV29-1 and TRBJ2-7, with 15 bases that match TRBD2. V trimming: 6 bases; J trimming: 3 bases; junction bases outside the gene matches: 6. CDR1 and CDR2 from the germline V gene are SQVTM and ANQGSEA. The CDR3 loop spans 15 amino acids. The CDR3 DNA follows: TGCAGCGTCCGGGGACTAGCGGGAGGATACTACGAGCAGTACTTC. Its protein is CSVRGLAGGYYEQYF.

Only a few counts were recorded for this clonotype. A junction boundary mismatches the germline segment, possibly from a read error. This chain uses TRBV6-1 with TRBJ2-7; a possible D gene is TRBD1 (7 bases). The CDR3 consists of 14 residues. Germline lookup yields CDR1 MNHNS and CDR2 SASEGT. CDR3 coding DNA: TGTGCCAGCTGTGACGCGGGACAGACCTACGAGCAGTACTTC. Protein product: CASCDAGQTYEQYF.

The chain has TRBV28 and TRBJ1-2, with 12 bases identical to TRBD1. This CDR3 is 13 amino acids long. V shed 8 bases and J 7 bases; nucleotides not matched to a gene: 5. Germline CDR1 reads MDHEN; CDR2 reads SYDVKM. CDR3 sequence: CASGTGGVLGYTF. The CDR3 bases are TGTGCCAGCGGGACAGGGGGCGTACTTGGCTACACCTTC.

This chain connects TRBV12-3 or TRBV12-4 to TRBJ2-7; D could derive from TRBD1 or TRBD2 (5 bases each). Trimming took 3 bases from V and 0 from J, leaving 12 bases between them. CDR3 length: 15 amino acids. This CDR3 is CASSFLGRSSYEQYF. The CDR3 DNA is TGTGCCAGCAGTTTTCTGGGACGGAGCTCCTACGAGCAGTACTTC.

The genes are TRBV4-1 and TRBJ2-4; TRBD2 agrees at 9 bases. Germline assignment: CDR1 MGHRA and CDR2 YSYEKL. Trimming removed 1 base from V and 1 base from J; junction bases left unmatched: 8. The CDR3 runs to 18 residues. CDR3 in amino acids: CASSQGAGGPRAKNIQYF. CDR3 nucleotides: TGCGCCAGCAGCCAAGGGGCGGGAGGGCCTCGGGCCAAAAACATTCAGTACTTC.

In its sample, this clonotype was seen many times. The gene calls are TRBV12-3 or TRBV12-4 and TRBJ2-5; 9 nucleotides align to TRBD1. This CDR3 region has 14 residues. J was trimmed by 5 bases and V by 6 bases; bases with no gene match: 7. The CDR3 sequence is CASRTGQGFETQYF. CDR3 bases: TGTGCCAGCAGGACCGGACAGGGGTTCGAGACCCAGTACTTC.

This clonotype has a count of ten or more. The chain joins TRBV9 to TRBJ2-3; TRBD2 aligns across 8 bases. Trimming cost V 6 bases and J 5 bases; bases outside gene matches: 11. CDR1 is SGDLS and CDR2 is YYNGEE in the germline V gene. The CDR3 totals 15 residues. The CDR3 protein is CASTETSGWGDTQYF. CDR3 DNA sequence: TGTGCCAGCACCGAAACTAGCGGATGGGGAGATACGCAGTATTTT.